This T cell receptor (beta chain) comes out of a study of regulatory T cells in long-lasting Graves disease. Across the study: For a period under 3 months, newly diagnosed Graves' patients had taken antithyroid drugs. Study findings and constraints: The analysis examined peripheral blood only and excluded thyroid tissue.

Arm-PCR of CDR3 regions and iRepertoire HTBI primers were the basis on which TCR beta libraries were built. In TCRdb, the multiplex PCR reads were re-called with MiXCR into one record per CDR3 protein. The sample gives over 400,000 distinct CDR3 sequences, approximately 14% of which show up once; approximately 17% is in the top ten. The sample's time point: newly diagnosed GD, antithyroid drugs for less than 3 months. Following extraction of RNA from PBMCs, that RNA was used to make the TCR library. To note about this clonotype: What it binds is unknown.

The CDR3 totals 15 residues. With 8 bases removed from V and 1 base from J, the gap between germline ends came to 12 bases. Germline V gene data show CDR1 as SGHTA and CDR2 as FQGTGA. This sample was also put to use in a study of T cells in Graves' hyperthyroidism and ophthalmopathy. That source notes: The study used the HTBI primer set for a first-round RT-PCR of the TCR CDR3. Most clonotypes expanded in the thyroid (above 0.001) were also present in blood.

This TCR was sampled from a woman between 50 and 59 years old with Graves disease. V gene TRBV7-3 combines with J gene TRBJ2-6; the D gene is possibly TRBD1 (6 bases). Here the sequenced sample was peripheral blood mononuclear cells (PBMCs), taken at new diagnosis, from a patient treated with antithyroid drugs. The CDR3 loop is CASANQGSGANVLTF. The CDR3 nucleotides read TGTGCCAGCGCAAATCAGGGGTCTGGGGCCAACGTCCTGACTTTC.